The 3 T cell receptor beta chains below come from one sample, sequenced in a study of shared clonotypes between healthy human individuals. The assay was immunoSEQ multiplex PCR, and TCRdb's table has in-frame clones only and misses some. This sample has 2,500,000 or so clones, with approximately 92% found just once. Sequencing input: naive CD4+ T cells sorted from blood. Described subset: CD45RA+ positively selected. The receptor set was obtained from a young man in good health.

The chain recombines TRBV7-2 with TRBJ1-6; 10 nucleotides match TRBD1. CDR3 length equals 15 residues. The germline V gene encodes CDR1 SGHTA and CDR2 FQGNSA. V shed 5 bases and J 7 bases; nucleotides not matched to a gene: 5. The CDR3 is CASSTPGQGNSPLHF. In DNA form, the CDR3 reads TGTGCCAGCAGCACCCCGGGACAGGGGAATTCACCCCTCCACTTT. Full variable domain (remainder filled in from reference TRBV7-2 and TRBJ1-6): GAGVSQSPSNKVTEKGKDVELRCDPISGHTALYWYRQSLGQGLEFLIYFQGNSAPDKSGLPSDRFSAERTGGSVSTLTIQRTQQEDSAVYLCASSTPGQGNSPLHFGNGTRLTVT.

The chain has TRBV5-8 and TRBJ2-5, with TRBD1 matching 8 bases. The CDR3 length is 16 residues. The V gene end was trimmed by 1 base and the J gene end by 5 bases; junction bases not matched to a gene: 10. Germline lookup yields CDR1 SGHTS and CDR2 YDEGEE. The CDR3 DNA reads TGTGCCAGCAGCTTGTGGCAGGGGGCGGTTGGGGAGACCCAGTACTTC. It specifies CASSLWQGAVGETQYF. Supplemented by reference TRBV5-8 and TRBJ2-5, the full variable domain reads EAGVTQSPTHLIKTRGQQATLRCSPISGHTSVYWYQQALGLGLQFLLWYDEGEERNRGNFPPRFSGRQFPNYSSELNVNALELEDSALYLCASSLWQGAVGETQYFGPGTRLLVL.

Comments on this clone: Other DNA sequences in this specimen translate into the identical CDR3. V gene TRBV5-6 combines with J gene TRBJ2-2, with a weak D call TRBD1 (5 bases). The CDR3 is made up of 15 amino acids. Germline V gene data show CDR1 as SGHDT and CDR2 as YYEEEE. V was cut by 0 bases and J by 1 base, with 7 bases left in between. CDR3 sequence: CASSLEGRNTGELFF. The CDR3 DNA sequence: TGTGCCAGCAGCTTGGAGGGGCGGAACACCGGGGAGCTGTTTTTT.